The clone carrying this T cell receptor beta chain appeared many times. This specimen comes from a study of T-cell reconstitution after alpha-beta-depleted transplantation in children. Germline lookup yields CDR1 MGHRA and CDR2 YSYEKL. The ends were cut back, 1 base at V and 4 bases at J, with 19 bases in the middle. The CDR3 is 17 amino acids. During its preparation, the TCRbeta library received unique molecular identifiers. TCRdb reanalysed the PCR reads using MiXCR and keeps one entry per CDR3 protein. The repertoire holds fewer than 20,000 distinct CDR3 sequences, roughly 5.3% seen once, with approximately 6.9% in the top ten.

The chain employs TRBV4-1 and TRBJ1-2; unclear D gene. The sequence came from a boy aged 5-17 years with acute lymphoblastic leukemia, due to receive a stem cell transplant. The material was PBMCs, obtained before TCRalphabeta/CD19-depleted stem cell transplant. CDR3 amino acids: CASSQVGRTQWGYGYTF. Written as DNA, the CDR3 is TGCGCCAGCAGCCAAGTCGGACGGACCCAATGGGGCTATGGCTACACCTTC.